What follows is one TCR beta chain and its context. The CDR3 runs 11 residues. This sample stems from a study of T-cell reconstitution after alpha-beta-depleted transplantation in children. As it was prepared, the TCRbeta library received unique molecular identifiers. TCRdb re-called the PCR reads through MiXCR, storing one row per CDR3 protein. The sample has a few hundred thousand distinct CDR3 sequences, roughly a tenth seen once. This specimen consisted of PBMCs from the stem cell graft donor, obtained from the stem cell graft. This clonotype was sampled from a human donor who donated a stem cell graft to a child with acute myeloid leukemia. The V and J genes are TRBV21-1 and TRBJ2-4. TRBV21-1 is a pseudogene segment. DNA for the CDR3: TGTGCCAGCAACCCCAAAAACATTCAGTACTTC. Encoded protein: CASNPKNIQYF.